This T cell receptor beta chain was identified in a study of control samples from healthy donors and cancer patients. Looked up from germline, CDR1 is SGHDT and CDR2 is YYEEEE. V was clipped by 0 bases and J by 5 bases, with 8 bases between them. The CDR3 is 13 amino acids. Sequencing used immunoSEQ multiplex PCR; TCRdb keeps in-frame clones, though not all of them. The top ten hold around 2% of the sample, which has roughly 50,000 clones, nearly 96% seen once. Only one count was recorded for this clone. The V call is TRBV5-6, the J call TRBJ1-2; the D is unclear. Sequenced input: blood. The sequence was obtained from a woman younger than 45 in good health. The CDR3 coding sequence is TGTGCCAGCAGCTTGGGTATTCTTTATGGCTACACCTTC. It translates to CASSLGILYGYTF.